This T cell receptor (beta chain) was identified in a study of T cells after yellow fever vaccination. Study details: Preparation used SMART-Seq v4 Ultra Low Input for the low-cell-number fractions. Points from the study as a whole: Abundant clonotypes (contaminants from the bulk population) could be present in FACS-sorted repertoires.

CDR1 is LNHDA, CDR2 SQIVND, per germline (reference sequence). With V trimmed by 0 bases and J by 10 bases, 8 bases remained unmatched. This CDR3 comprises 16 residues. TCR cDNA, made by 5'RACE template switching, carried an added universal primer site and UMIs. Each CDR3 protein is one row after TCRdb ran MiXCR on the 5' RACE reads. This table holds under 55,000 distinct CDR3 sequences, roughly 7% found once. This TCR came from a man younger than 45 who received the YFV17D yellow fever vaccine. The starting material was CD8+ T cells not binding an NS4B(214-222) dextramer, sorted from PBMCs, obtained 45 days after the yellow fever booster vaccination. The rearrangement joins TRBV19 to TRBJ2-1; 11 bases are a match to TRBD2. The CDR3 coding sequence is TGTGCCAGTAGTATAGATATACTAGCGGGAGTTGGGGAGCAGTTCTTC. Its translation: CASSIDILAGVGEQFF.